The rows below give T cell receptor beta chains drawn from one sample of a study of cytomegalovirus exposure and HLA in healthy donors. Only in-frame clones appear in the TCRdb table, and some are missing; sequencing was by immunoSEQ multiplex PCR. The sample records some 200,000 clones, roughly four fifths being singletons. Sequenced material: PBMCs. These receptors came from a woman aged 25-40 years in good health and CMV-seropositive. Each CDR3 is given with its conserved first and last residue. A D gene is named only where the DNA matches it firmly.

TRBJ1-2	TRBD1	TRBV25-1	CASSGGTGIYGYTF
TRBJ1-2	TRBD1	TRBV7-8	CASSPLILPGQKNYGYTF
TRBJ2-3	TRBD2	TRBV30	CAWGLAVTDTQYF
TRBJ1-1	-	TRBV7-9	CASSLEGDVSGAFF
TRBJ1-2	TRBD1	TRBV29-1	CSVRMGQGDYGYTF
TRBJ1-5	TRBD1	TRBV27	CASSLNGGTGIQPQHF
TRBJ1-4	-	TRBV7-2	CASSRGAGEKLFF
TRBJ2-7	-	TRBV7-8	CASSSTPTVNYEQYF
TRBJ1-1	TRBD1	TRBV29-1	CSVEGTGNTEAFF
TRBJ2-1	-	TRBV27	CASSLDQGNNEQFF
TRBJ2-7	TRBD2	TRBV5-6	CASSPLAGGLYEQYF
TRBJ1-6	-	TRBV18	CASSPPGGNSPLHF
TRBJ2-3	-	TRBV6-6	CASSTPTGHTQYF